This T cell receptor beta chain was profiled in a study of shared clonotypes between healthy human individuals. This clone was recorded only once. Its antigen remains unknown. This table comes from immunoSEQ multiplex PCR, and its TCRdb copy is limited to in-frame clones, with some not included. The sample has some 1.5 million clones; over 95% are singletons. The CDR3 totals 14 residues. Germline CDR1 MDHEN, CDR2 SYDVKM. V lost 6 bases and J 7 bases, leaving 15 bases between the germline ends. Study-level results: Tissue TCR repertoires likely differ from these blood-only repertoires.

The clonotype originates from a man aged 25 to 45 in good health. Source material: naive CD4+ T cells sorted from blood. Noted subset: CD45RA+ positively selected. This chain links TRBV28 with TRBJ1-4; TRBD1 might be the D (6 bases). The CDR3 sequence: CASRVGGLGEKLFF. The CDR3 region has the DNA TGTGCCAGCAGAGTAGGGGGGCTCGGTGAAAAACTGTTTTTT.